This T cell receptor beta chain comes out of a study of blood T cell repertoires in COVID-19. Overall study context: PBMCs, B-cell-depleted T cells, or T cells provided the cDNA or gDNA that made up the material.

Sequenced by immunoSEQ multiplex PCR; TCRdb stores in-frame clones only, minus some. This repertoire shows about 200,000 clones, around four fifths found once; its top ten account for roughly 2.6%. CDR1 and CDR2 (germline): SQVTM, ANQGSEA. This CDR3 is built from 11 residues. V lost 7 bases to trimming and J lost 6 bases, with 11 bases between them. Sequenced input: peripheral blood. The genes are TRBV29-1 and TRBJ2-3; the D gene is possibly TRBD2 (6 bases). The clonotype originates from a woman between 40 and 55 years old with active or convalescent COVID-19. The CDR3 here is CSGAGPDTQYF. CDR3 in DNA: TGCAGCGGTGCGGGGCCGGATACGCAGTATTTT.